What follows are 23 T cell receptor beta chains derived from one specimen sequenced in a study of blood T cell repertoires in COVID-19. This table comes from immunoSEQ multiplex PCR, and its TCRdb copy is limited to in-frame clones, with some not included. The table records some 180,000 clones, roughly nine tenths of them present only once. The material sequenced was peripheral blood. The receptors stem from a middle-aged man with acute or convalescent COVID-19.

The rearrangement links TRBV9 to TRBJ1-1; 10 nucleotides line up with TRBD1. From germline, CDR1 is SGDLS and CDR2 YYNGEE. The length of the CDR3 is 11 residues. Germline trimming cut 4 bases from V and 11 bases from J; bases unmatched to any gene: 2. CDR3 sequence reads: CASSSGQGAFF. DNA of the CDR3: TGTGCCAGCAGCTCGGGACAGGGGGCTTTCTTT. The variable domain in full, with the rest retrieved from reference TRBV9 and TRBJ1-1, is DSGVTQTPKHLITATGQRVTLRCSPRSGDLSVYWYQQSLDQGLQFLIQYYNGEERAKGNILERFSAQQFPDLHSELNLSSLELGDSALYFCASSSGQGAFFGQGTRLTVV.

This chain joins TRBV24-1 and TRBJ2-1, with 10 bases lining up with TRBD2. In germline, CDR1 is KGHDR, CDR2 SFDVKD. The CDR3 runs to 16 residues. V lost 3 bases, J lost 7 bases, and 8 bases stayed unmatched. This chain's CDR3 is CATSDPSGGARNEQFF. Here the CDR3 DNA reads TGTGCCACCAGTGATCCTAGCGGGGGAGCGAGGAATGAGCAGTTCTTC.

The chain joins TRBV7-2 to TRBJ1-4; TRBD1 matches 8 bases. Germline values: CDR1 SGHTA, CDR2 FQGNSA. The junction had 9 bases not matched to a gene; V was cut back by 5 bases and J by 7 bases. The CDR3 has 15 amino acids. This CDR3 reads CASSPEDRVVEKLFF. The DNA of the CDR3 is TGTGCCAGCAGCCCAGAGGACAGGGTGGTTGAAAAACTGTTTTTT. Combining the CDR3 with reference TRBV7-2 and TRBJ1-4 gives the whole variable domain GAGVSQSPSNKVTEKGKDVELRCDPISGHTALYWYRQSLGQGLEFLIYFQGNSAPDKSGLPSDRFSAERTGGSVSTLTIQRTQQEDSAVYLCASSPEDRVVEKLFFGSGTQLSVL.

The chain recombines TRBV13 with TRBJ2-1; 7 bases align to TRBD1. The CDR3 contains 15 residues. Per germline, CDR1 PRHDT and CDR2 FYEKMQ (reference sequence). The V segment lost 4 bases and the J segment 6 bases; nucleotides outside the gene matches: 9. CDR3 nucleotide sequence: TGTGCCAGCAGCTCCCTACAGGGGTGGGGCAATGAGCAGTTCTTC. Translating it yields CASSSLQGWGNEQFF.

This chain uses TRBV5-1 with TRBJ1-3; the match to TRBD1 covers 7 bases. V lost 4 bases and J lost 1; bases outside the gene matches: 11. Germline V CDR1 and CDR2: SGHRS, YFSETQ. There are 17 residues in the CDR3. The chain's CDR3 is CASSPTRQGKSGNTIYF. Here the CDR3 DNA reads TGCGCCAGCAGCCCAACCCGACAGGGCAAGTCTGGAAACACCATATATTTT.

This chain joins TRBV5-4 and TRBJ2-6; D remains unclear. The germline V gene encodes CDR1 SGHNT and CDR2 YYREEE (reference sequence). There are 14 residues in the CDR3. V lost 5 bases and J lost 0, with 6 bases in between. In DNA form, the CDR3 reads TGTGCCAGCAGTCCCATCTCTGGGGCCAACGTCCTGACTTTC. The encoded protein is CASSPISGANVLTF.

J is TRBJ2-3 and V is TRBV7-2; D is perhaps TRBD2 (6 bases). The CDR3 is 15 amino acids. Per germline, CDR1 SGHTA and CDR2 FQGNSA. V dropped 3 bases and J dropped 3 bases, with 13 bases sitting between them. CDR3 in amino acids: CASSLSGRGTDTQYF. The CDR3 DNA sequence: TGTGCCAGCAGCTTGTCAGGGCGGGGTACAGATACGCAGTATTTT.

J is TRBJ2-5 and V is TRBV28; 9 bases map to TRBD1. The germline gives CDR1 MDHEN, CDR2 SYDVKM. The length of the CDR3 is 16 residues. The V and J ends lost 4 bases and 5 bases, in that order; junction bases with no gene match: 11. The CDR3 DNA sequence: TGTGCCAGCAGTTCCCCTACCGGACAGGGGAGGGAGACCCAGTACTTC. Translated, it gives CASSSPTGQGRETQYF.

The chain carries TRBV5-6 and TRBJ1-5; possible D gene TRBD1, 5 bases. Per germline, CDR1 SGHDT and CDR2 YYEEEE. Trimming removed 5 bases from V and 3 bases from J, with 12 bases in between. The length of the CDR3 is 14 residues. The CDR3 DNA is TGTGCCAGCAGGAAGGGCAGGGACAATCAGCCCCAGCATTTT. It codes for CASRKGRDNQPQHF.

The chain combines TRBV2 with TRBJ2-3; D possibly corresponds to TRBD2 (5 bases). CDR1 SNHLY and CDR2 FYNNEI come from the germline V gene. V dropped 7 bases and J dropped 1 base, with 15 bases sitting between them. This CDR3 has 15 amino acids. The CDR3 DNA follows: TGTGCCAGCACGAGCGGTGCTTGGGGCACAGATACGCAGTATTTT. It yields the protein CASTSGAWGTDTQYF.

The rearrangement uses TRBV7-9 and TRBJ2-5; TRBD1 matches 7 bases. With V trimmed by 5 bases and J by 4 bases, 16 bases remained unmatched. This CDR3 spans 17 amino acids. Germline lookup yields CDR1 SEHNR and CDR2 FQNEAQ (reference sequence). The CDR3 DNA follows: TGTGCCAGCAGCCCTGAGAGAGGGGCCAGGGGGAGAGAGACCCAGTACTTC. Encoded protein: CASSPERGARGRETQYF.

This sequence joins TRBV2 and TRBJ1-5, with D possibly being TRBD1 (5 bases). The CDR3 spans 14 residues. Germline lookup yields CDR1 SNHLY and CDR2 FYNNEI. V was cut by 2 bases and J by 3 bases, with 8 bases left in between. CDR3 loop: CASSEQGLNQPQHF. The CDR3 bases are TGTGCCAGCAGTGAACAGGGTCTCAATCAGCCCCAGCATTTT.

This chain uses TRBV7-2 with TRBJ2-1; 8 bases map to TRBD1. The CDR3 runs to 15 residues. Trimming cost V 5 bases and J 7 bases; bases outside gene matches: 10. Looked up from germline, CDR1 is SGHTA and CDR2 is FQGNSA. The CDR3 DNA reads TGTGCCAGCAGCCTTGGACAGGGTGGCCTAAATGAGCAGTTCTTC. This encodes CASSLGQGGLNEQFF.

The rearrangement uses TRBV11-2 and TRBJ1-6; possibly TRBD1 for D (6 bases). CDR3 length equals 15 residues. Germline V gives CDR1 SGHAT, CDR2 FQNNGV. The V gene lost 5 bases and the J gene lost 8 bases, with 16 bases spanning the gap. CDR3 residues: CASSPRQAAYSPLHF. The CDR3 DNA follows: TGTGCCAGCAGCCCGCGACAGGCTGCCTATTCACCCCTCCACTTT.

The chain couples TRBV28 to TRBJ2-3, with D hard to call. The germline V gene encodes CDR1 MDHEN and CDR2 SYDVKM. The CDR3 runs to 12 residues. The V and J ends lost 8 bases and 3 bases respectively, with 9 bases between them. CDR3 in DNA: TGTGCCAGCTCGCCAACAACAGATACGCAGTATTTT. This sequence encodes CASSPTTDTQYF.

The chain couples TRBV24-1 to TRBJ2-3; 8 bases line up with TRBD2. The J segment lost 0 bases and the V segment lost 3 bases, leaving 4 bases of the junction unmatched. Germline V lookup: CDR1 KGHDR, CDR2 SFDVKD. The CDR3 totals 16 residues. The CDR3 bases are TGTGCCACCAGTGATCGGGAGGGGGTTAGCACAGATACGCAGTATTTT. Its translation: CATSDREGVSTDTQYF.

CDR3 sequence: CASSFNRGSVTGELFF. CDR3 sequence (DNA): TGCGCCAGCAGCTTCAACAGGGGGTCGGTTACCGGGGAGCTGTTTTTT. The V gene is TRBV5-1, the J gene TRBJ2-2; TRBD1 agrees at 8 bases. V was pared by 2 bases and J by 5 bases, with 8 bases of the junction left unmatched. Germline assignment: CDR1 SGHRS and CDR2 YFSETQ. The CDR3 contains 16 residues.

This sequence joins TRBV30 and TRBJ1-5, with D perhaps TRBD1 (6 bases). CDR1 GTSNPN and CDR2 SVGIG come from the germline V gene (reference sequence). Trimming removed 0 bases at V and 7 bases at J, with 13 bases between. CDR3 length: 14 residues. The CDR3 region has the DNA TGTGCCTGGAGTGTTGGGGGGGCATTCCAGCCCCAGCATTTT. Translated, it gives CAWSVGGAFQPQHF. The entire variable domain, with the rest obtained from reference TRBV30 and TRBJ1-5, is as follows: SQTIHQWPATLVQPVGSPLSLECTVEGTSNPNLYWYRQAAGRGLQLLFYSVGIGQISSEVPQNLSASRPQDRQFILSSKKLLLSDSGFYLCAWSVGGAFQPQHFGDGTRLSIL.

In DNA form, the CDR3 reads TGTGCCAGCAGTGGGCCAACAGGGAAGGACACTGAAGCTTTCTTT. Its translation is CASSGPTGKDTEAFF. The rearrangement joins TRBV6-4 to TRBJ1-1; possibly TRBD1 for D (6 bases). The germline V gene encodes CDR1 MRHNA and CDR2 SNTAGT. The CDR3 consists of 15 residues. V lost 4 bases and J 3 bases, leaving 15 bases between the germline ends.

The chain couples TRBV9 to TRBJ1-4; D call uncertain. Deletions cut 3 bases from V and 10 bases from J, with 19 bases between. The germline CDR1 and CDR2 sequences are SGDLS and YYNGEE. CDR3 length: 15 amino acids. The CDR3 sequence is CASSAGGGAPGKLFF. The CDR3 DNA reads TGTGCCAGCAGCGCGGGAGGAGGCGCCCCTGGAAAACTGTTTTTT. Supplemented by reference TRBV9 and TRBJ1-4, the full variable domain reads DSGVTQTPKHLITATGQRVTLRCSPRSGDLSVYWYQQSLDQGLQFLIQYYNGEERAKGNILERFSAQQFPDLHSELNLSSLELGDSALYFCASSAGGGAPGKLFFGSGTQLSVL.

The CDR3 sequence: CASSPPGQNHSPLHF. The CDR3 DNA reads as TGTGCCAGCAGCCCTCCGGGACAGAACCATTCACCCCTCCACTTT. V gene TRBV5-4 combines with J gene TRBJ1-6; 7 positions agree with TRBD1. V shed 4 bases, J shed 8 bases, and the junction held 9 bases outside the gene matches. The CDR3 is made up of 15 amino acids. Per the germline V gene, CDR1 is SGHNT and CDR2 is YYREEE (reference sequence). The entire variable domain, with the rest obtained from reference TRBV5-4 and TRBJ1-6, is as follows: ETGVTQSPTHLIKTRGQQVTLRCSSQSGHNTVSWYQQALGQGPQFIFQYYREEENGRGNFPPRFSGLQFPNYSSELNVNALELDDSALYLCASSPPGQNHSPLHFGNGTRLTVT.

The chain joins TRBV5-1 to TRBJ1-2; the D gene is possibly TRBD1 (6 bases). The CDR3 contains 14 residues. CDR1 SGHRS and CDR2 YFSETQ come from the germline V gene. V was trimmed by 5 bases and J by 3 bases, leaving 14 bases between them. CDR3 residues: CASRPGVSDYGYTF. CDR3 DNA: TGCGCCAGCAGGCCAGGGGTATCAGACTATGGCTACACCTTC.

V is TRBV19 and J is TRBJ2-3; 9 nucleotides line up with TRBD2. Germline V lookup: CDR1 LNHDA, CDR2 SQIVND (reference sequence). The CDR3 has 17 amino acids. The junction had 17 bases not matched to a gene; V was cut back by 8 bases and J by 5 bases. This chain's CDR3 is CASCALRAGGPKDTQYF. The CDR3 region has the DNA TGTGCCAGTTGCGCCTTAAGAGCGGGGGGTCCTAAAGATACGCAGTATTTT.